Sequencing of this T cell receptor (beta chain) was carried out in a study of monozygotic twins with inflammatory bowel disease. The CDR3 consists of 13 residues. Germline V gene lookup returns CDR1 SQVTM and CDR2 ANQGSEA. With the 5' RACE reads reprocessed, TCRdb shows one record per CDR3 protein and no DNA. The sample has 170,000 or so distinct CDR3 sequences. The clonotype was recovered from a human donor with ulcerative colitis or Crohn's disease, or a healthy co-twin of an affected twin (not recorded which). The sequencing sample was made of blood. The chain is built from TRBV29-1 and TRBJ1-6; the TCRdb D gene call, TRBD1, has no DNA to confirm it. The CDR3 here is CSARTGSHSPLHF.